Sequencing of this TCR beta chain was carried out in a study of IL-32 and malignant T cell survival in cutaneous lymphoma (dated by TCRdb to the early 2020s). The study in broad terms: High-throughput TCR sequencing tested whether surviving TCR Vbeta+ T cells in IL-32 cultures were the malignant clone rather than benign T cells sharing that Vbeta. Samples from a couple of CTCL donors were studied by high-throughput TCR sequencing, and IL-32beta was confirmed to support malignant T cell survival in vitro.

About this clone: Its antigen is not yet known. No much larger clone exists at a distance of one base, and base qualities are not known.

Points the paper makes about the study in general: The methods did not state the exact culture duration for the TCR-sequenced samples. Malignant T cell survival in vitro appeared to be supported by IL-32beta through the induction of large CD14+ antigen-presenting cells that reduced apoptosis. According to TCR sequencing, the TCRs of malignant T cells persisted after in vitro culture with IL-32beta. The kinetics of enhanced malignant T cell survival in culture differed somewhat from one CTCL blood donor to another.

Blood samples came from patients with leukemic cutaneous T cell lymphoma (Sezary syndrome) treated at a US cutaneous lymphoma program. Ficoll centrifugation was used to isolate peripheral blood mononuclear cells from the blood of patients. Using the QIAamp DNA Mini kit, genomic DNA was extracted and then profiled by immunoSEQ with 100-400 ng of DNA template. The table was pulled from immuneACCESS by TCRdb, which kept in-frame rearrangements only. Such tables lose some clones; where checked, under half of the loss comes from unresolved V genes, and the rest has no known cause. This sample gives roughly 2,200 clones in total; roughly 87% of them show up just once. Of the sample, 45% to 70% falls within the top ten clones. The source is a human donor with cutaneous T cell lymphoma. The sample was blood, taken on day 0.

The CDR3 region has the sequence CASSFTGATYEQYF. The nucleotide sequence reads TGTGCCAGCAGCTTTACAGGGGCCACCTACGAGCAGTACTTC. The sequence links TRBV7-2 to TRBJ2-7, with 7 middle bases fitting TRBD1. The cysteine opens and the phenylalanine closes a CDR3 of 14 amino acids. Of all the DNA, just the CDR3 is kept, 42 bases in frame from base 1. Taken from the germline V gene, the CDR1 and CDR2 loops are SGHTA and FQGNSA. V is trimmed back by 3 bases and J by 2 bases, and the junction contains 4 bases that no gene match accounts for.